The 14 T cell receptor beta chains in this list originate from one sample, sequenced in a study of shared clonotypes between healthy human individuals (dated by TCRdb to the early 2020s). Libraries came from the immunoSEQ multiplex PCR assay. TCRdb took over this immuneACCESS table, retaining in-frame rearrangements with V and J assigned. Such tables are incomplete; in checked studies, under half of the missing clones stem from an unresolved V gene, and the remainder is unexplained. Recorded for this sample are approximately 940,000 clones; about 80% of them occurred a single time. Approximately 1.5% of the sample goes to the ten largest clones. Material for sequencing was memory CD4+ T cells sorted from blood. This sample's cell subset or site label indicates: CD45RA-negative fraction. These receptors all come from a man between 18 and 29 years old in good health.

V gene TRBV7-2 combines with J gene TRBJ2-3; D is unresolved. The germline CDR1 and CDR2 sequences are SGHTA and FQGNSA. The CDR3 spans 12 residues. With 5 bases removed from V and 2 bases from J, the gap between germline ends came to 5 bases. DNA for the CDR3: TGTGCCAGCAGCGGAAACACAGATACGCAGTATTTT. As protein: CASSGNTDTQYF.

This clone was seen a handful of times. The chain couples TRBV30 to TRBJ2-7, with D perhaps TRBD2 (6 bases). The CDR3 has 16 residues. The V end lost 1 base, the J end lost 2 bases, and 18 bases lay between the germline ends. In germline, CDR1 is GTSNPN, CDR2 SVGIG (reference sequence). CDR3 region: CAWSDIKGGRAYEQYF. CDR3 DNA sequence: TGTGCCTGGAGTGACATCAAGGGAGGACGGGCCTACGAGCAGTACTTC.

This chain links TRBV7-9 with TRBJ2-5; a weak D match, TRBD1 (6 bases). Germline V lookup: CDR1 SEHNR, CDR2 FQNEAQ (reference sequence). V lost 5 bases and J 3 bases, leaving 10 bases between the germline ends. The CDR3 length is 13 residues. The CDR3 DNA follows: TGTGCCAGCAGCACCCAGGGGAAAGAGACCCAGTACTTC. Translated: CASSTQGKETQYF.

The chain combines TRBV5-1 with TRBJ1-2; D unresolved. Per the germline V gene, CDR1 is SGHRS and CDR2 is YFSETQ. The CDR3 totals 13 residues. V dropped 4 bases and J dropped 7 bases, with 14 bases sitting between them. CDR3 in DNA: TGCGCCAGCAGCCTCGGGAGGGAGGGTGGCTACACCTTC. Translated, it gives CASSLGREGGYTF. Using reference TRBV5-1 and TRBJ1-2 for the parts outside the CDR3, the full variable domain is KAGVTQTPRYLIKTRGQQVTLSCSPISGHRSVSWYQQTPGQGLQFLFEYFSETQRNKGNFPGRFSGRQFSNSRSEMNVSTLELGDSALYLCASSLGREGGYTFGSGTRLTVV.

Worth noting for this clone: Other DNA sequences from this sample encode an identical CDR3 as well. This chain uses TRBV5-1 with TRBJ2-1; the D is unclear. The CDR3 runs 13 residues. Germline-derived CDR1 and CDR2 are SGHRS and YFSETQ. V lost 3 bases, J lost 5 bases, and 9 bases lay in between. The CDR3 loop is CASSWAGDNEQFF. CDR3 nucleotide sequence: TGCGCCAGCAGCTGGGCAGGAGACAATGAGCAGTTCTTC.

V and J are TRBV5-1 and TRBJ1-6; the D gene is possibly TRBD1 (5 bases). Trimming stripped 5 bases from V and 8 bases from J, with 17 bases between. The germline V gene encodes CDR1 SGHRS and CDR2 YFSETQ. CDR3 length: 15 residues. The CDR3 DNA reads as TGCGCCAGCAGACCTACTTTGGGGGTGGATTCACCCCTCCACTTT. This sequence encodes CASRPTLGVDSPLHF.

The genes are TRBV19 and TRBJ1-6; the D gene is possibly TRBD1 (5 bases). V was shortened by 6 bases and J by 9 bases, with 18 bases between the two germline ends. Germline V gene lookup returns CDR1 LNHDA and CDR2 SQIVND (reference sequence). This CDR3 has 15 residues. CDR3 sequence: CASRRGGQGPSPLHF. The CDR3 DNA sequence: TGTGCCAGTAGGCGTGGTGGGCAGGGACCTTCACCCCTCCACTTT.

The chain is built from TRBV5-4 and TRBJ2-3; TRBD2 matches 10 bases. Germline V gives CDR1 SGHNT, CDR2 YYREEE (reference sequence). V lost 4 bases to trimming and J lost 2 bases; unmatched junction nucleotides: 7. CDR3 length: 16 residues. The CDR3 protein is CASSLRLAGITDTQYF. In DNA, the CDR3 is TGTGCCAGCAGCCTAAGACTAGCGGGTATCACAGATACGCAGTATTTT.

The gene calls are TRBV2 and TRBJ2-1, with D perhaps given as TRBD1 or TRBD2 (5 bases each). Trimming removed 3 bases at V and 6 bases at J, with 15 bases between. There are 15 residues in the CDR3. CDR1 and CDR2 from the germline V gene are SNHLY and FYNNEI. For the CDR3, the DNA is TGTGCCAGCAGTGAGGCCGGGACGCCCGGCAATGAGCAGTTCTTC. It yields the protein CASSEAGTPGNEQFF.

The chain carries TRBV13 and TRBJ2-7, with 7 bases matching TRBD1. The ends lost 2 bases at V and 2 bases at J; junction bases unmatched: 6. The germline V gene encodes CDR1 PRHDT and CDR2 FYEKMQ (reference sequence). The CDR3 loop spans 15 amino acids. CDR3 nucleotide sequence: TGTGCCAGCAGCTTACTTCGACAGGGTACCTACGAGCAGTACTTC. This encodes CASSLLRQGTYEQYF.

On this clone: Different DNA sequences within this sample yield the same CDR3. The V and J genes are TRBV27 and TRBJ2-1, with D tentatively TRBD1 (5 bases). Trimming removed 4 bases at V and 7 bases at J, with 8 bases between. The CDR3 spans 12 residues. Germline lookup yields CDR1 MNHEY and CDR2 SMNVEV (reference sequence). Here the CDR3 reads CASSSQGNEQFF. Here the CDR3 DNA reads TGTGCCAGCAGTTCGCAGGGTAATGAGCAGTTCTTC.

About this clone itself: This sample also contains other DNA sequences that code for the same CDR3. This chain joins TRBV5-4 and TRBJ2-7; 11 bases line up with TRBD1. The CDR3 loop spans 15 amino acids. Germline-derived CDR1 and CDR2 are SGHNT and YYREEE (reference sequence). Trimming removed 2 bases from V and 2 bases from J; junction bases left unmatched: 3. DNA of the CDR3: TGTGCCAGCAGCTTACCGGGACAGGGGGCCTACGAGCAGTACTTC. This encodes CASSLPGQGAYEQYF. The full variable domain, rest sourced from reference TRBV5-4 and TRBJ2-7, is ETGVTQSPTHLIKTRGQQVTLRCSSQSGHNTVSWYQQALGQGPQFIFQYYREEENGRGNFPPRFSGLQFPNYSSELNVNALELDDSALYLCASSLPGQGAYEQYFGPGTRLTVT.

Worth noting for this clone: In the same sample, other DNA sequences code for this CDR3. The chain's CDR3 is CASSLVDEQFF. The CDR3 nucleotides are TGTGCCAGCAGCTTAGTGGATGAGCAGTTCTTC. The rearrangement uses TRBV7-2 and TRBJ2-1; D unresolved. CDR1 and CDR2 (germline): SGHTA, FQGNSA. The CDR3 contains 11 residues. V dropped 1 base and J dropped 8 bases, with 3 bases sitting between them.

As concerns this clone: The same CDR3 is also encoded by other DNA sequences in this sample. The V and J genes are TRBV18 and TRBJ1-2; D is undetermined. The CDR3 extends over 13 amino acids. Germline CDR1 KGHSH, CDR2 LQKENI. The V and J ends lost 2 bases and 3 bases respectively, with 7 bases between them. The CDR3 loop reads CASSPGGDYGYTF. Written as DNA, the CDR3 is TGTGCCAGCTCACCAGGAGGAGACTATGGCTACACCTTC. The entire variable domain, with the rest obtained from reference TRBV18 and TRBJ1-2, is as follows: NAGVMQNPRHLVRRRGQEARLRCSPMKGHSHVYWYRQLPEEGLKFMVYLQKENIIDESGMPKERFSAEFPKEGPSILRIQQVVRGDSAAYFCASSPGGDYGYTFGSGTRLTVV.